This TCR beta chain was sequenced for a study of T cells after yellow fever vaccination. Overall study: Where fractions had low cell numbers, libraries were prepared from them with the SMART-Seq v4 Ultra Low Input RNA kit. Study-wide results and limits: The study noted that FACS-sorted repertoires could contain abundant clonotypes contaminating from the bulk population.

TCRdb called the 5' RACE reads again in MiXCR, with one record for every CDR3 protein. The table records some 200,000 distinct CDR3 sequences, less than 3.5% of them present only once. This clonotype was seen only a few times. Antigen: not known. CDR3 length: 14 residues. Germline CDR1 and CDR2: MNHNY and SVGAGI (reference sequence). The junction had 6 bases not matched to a gene; V was cut back by 4 bases and J by 8 bases. The starting material was CD4+ T cells sorted from PBMCs, obtained 10 days after the yellow fever booster vaccination. This TCR was sampled from a man younger than 35 who received the YFV17D yellow fever vaccine. The rearrangement uses TRBV6-6 and TRBJ1-4, with 8 positions matching TRBD1. This CDR3 reads CASSSDRGEEKLFF. The CDR3 DNA follows: TGTGCCAGCAGTTCAGACAGGGGAGAGGAAAAACTGTTTTTT.